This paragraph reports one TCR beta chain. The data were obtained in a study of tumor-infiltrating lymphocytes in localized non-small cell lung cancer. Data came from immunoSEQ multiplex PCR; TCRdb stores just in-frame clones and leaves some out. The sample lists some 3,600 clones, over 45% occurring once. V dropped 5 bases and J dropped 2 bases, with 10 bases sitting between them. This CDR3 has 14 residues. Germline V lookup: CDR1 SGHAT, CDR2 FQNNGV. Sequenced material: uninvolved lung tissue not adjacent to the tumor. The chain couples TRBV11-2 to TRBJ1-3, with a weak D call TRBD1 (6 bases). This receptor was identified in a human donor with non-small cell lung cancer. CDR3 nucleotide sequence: TGTGCCAGCAGCCCCGGGACACCTGGAAACACCATATATTTT. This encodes CASSPGTPGNTIYF.